Below are 22 T cell receptor beta chains sequenced from a single sample in a study of a mutant IDH1 vaccine in newly diagnosed glioma. The antigens for these receptors are not known. The protocol was immunoSEQ multiplex PCR, while the TCRdb copy is restricted to in-frame clones and leaves out a portion. This sample yields 50,000 to 65,000 clones, of which roughly 87% are seen a single time; more than 3% belongs to the top ten. Described time point: week 47, end of study. One vaccine dose held 300 ug of mutant IDH1 20-mer peptide and came with topical imiquimod. Here the sequenced sample was PBMCs, taken from a glioma patient whose treatment included an IDH1 peptide vaccine. These receptors were collected from a woman in her fifties or sixties with glioma.

This clone was detected only once. The chain links TRBV6-6 to TRBJ2-1, with 7 bases fitting TRBD1. V shed 2 bases, J shed 4 bases, and the junction held 5 bases outside the gene matches. This CDR3 is built from 15 residues. Germline lookup yields CDR1 MNHNY and CDR2 SVGAGI (reference sequence). The CDR3 region has the DNA TGTGCCAGCAGTTACAAGGGGGCGGAATACAATGAGCAGTTCTTC. Its protein product is CASSYKGAEYNEQFF.

The CDR3 loop is CASSMGQDHGYTF. As DNA, the CDR3 is TGTGCCAGCAGCATGGGACAGGACCATGGCTACACCTTC. The chain recombines TRBV6-5 with TRBJ1-2; 8 bases are a match to TRBD1. The CDR3 length is 13 residues. Germline assignment: CDR1 MNHEY and CDR2 SVGAGI. J lost 6 bases, V lost 6 bases, and 6 bases had no gene match.

Only one count was recorded for this clone. The chain combines TRBV9 with TRBJ2-3, with 8 positions matching TRBD2. Trimming took 3 bases from V and 1 from J; bases not matched to a gene: 1. Germline CDR1 SGDLS, CDR2 YYNGEE. CDR3 length: 14 amino acids. Here the CDR3 reads CASSASGRTDTQYF. The CDR3 coding sequence is TGTGCCAGCAGCGCTAGCGGGCGCACAGATACGCAGTATTTT.

This rearrangement joins TRBV6-4 to TRBJ2-3; 14 bases agree with TRBD2. Germline trimming cut 3 bases from V and 6 bases from J; bases unmatched to any gene: 2. CDR1 is MRHNA, CDR2 SNTAGT, per germline. The CDR3 covers 15 residues. The CDR3 nucleotides read TGTGCCAGCAGTGAGACTAGCGGGGGGGCCGATACGCAGTATTTT. Residues: CASSETSGGADTQYF.

To note about this clone: This sample also contains other DNA sequences that code for the same CDR3. J is TRBJ1-5 and V is TRBV4-1, with TRBD1 as a possible D gene (5 bases). Looked up from germline, CDR1 is MGHRA and CDR2 is YSYEKL. The CDR3 totals 16 residues. The V and J ends lost 0 bases and 2 bases respectively, with 11 bases between them. The CDR3 region is CASSQERVGGNQPQHF. CDR3 sequence (DNA): TGCGCCAGCAGCCAAGAACGCGTAGGGGGCAATCAGCCCCAGCATTTT.

The V call is TRBV7-9, the J call TRBJ1-1; 8 bases fit TRBD1. The ends lost 0 bases at V and 5 bases at J; junction bases unmatched: 5. CDR1 is SEHNR and CDR2 is FQNEAQ in the germline V gene (reference sequence). This CDR3 has 15 amino acids. The CDR3 DNA follows: TGTGCCAGCAGCTTAGCGGGGACAGGAGGGACTGAAGCTTTCTTT. Translating gives CASSLAGTGGTEAFF.

V and J are TRBV7-3 and TRBJ2-2, with TRBD2 matching over 7 bases. CDR1 SGHTA and CDR2 FQGTGA come from the germline V gene. V gave up 0 bases and J gave up 4 bases; unmatched junction bases: 2. CDR3 size: 15 residues. CDR3 bases: TGTGCCAGCAGCTTAACGGGAGGGGCCACCGGGGAGCTGTTTTTT. This encodes CASSLTGGATGELFF. The variable domain in full, completed from reference TRBV7-3 and TRBJ2-2, reads GAGVSQTPSNKVTEKGKYVELRCDPISGHTALYWYRQSLGQGPEFLIYFQGTGAADDSGLPNDRFFAVRPEGSVSTLKIQRTERGDSAVYLCASSLTGGATGELFFGEGSRLTVL.

The CDR3 loop is CASRSIAGGGEQYF. CDR3 DNA sequence: TGTGCCAGCAGGTCCATAGCGGGGGGCGGCGAGCAGTACTTC. V and J are TRBV5-4 and TRBJ2-7, with 10 bases lining up with TRBD2. Germline CDR1 reads SGHNT; CDR2 reads YYREEE (reference sequence). The CDR3 has 14 residues. J gave up 6 bases and V 5 bases, and 8 bases lay outside the gene matches.

The chain links TRBV27 to TRBJ1-1; no reliable D call. The CDR3 has 17 residues. The germline CDR1 and CDR2 sequences are MNHEY and SMNVEV (reference sequence). The V and J ends lost 5 bases and 4 bases respectively, with 23 bases between them. In DNA form, the CDR3 reads TGTGCCAGCAGTCCCCCGAAGGGCTCATTCGGTGGCACTGAAGCTTTCTTT. Translating gives CASSPPKGSFGGTEAFF.

The rearrangement uses TRBV7-8 and TRBJ1-3; tentatively, D is TRBD1 (6 bases). Trimming shortened V by 0 bases and J by 4 bases, and 10 bases separated the two germline ends. The CDR3 loop spans 15 amino acids. Germline loops: CDR1 SGHVS, CDR2 FQNEAQ. The CDR3 sequence is CASSLALGAGNTIYF. The CDR3 DNA sequence: TGTGCCAGCAGCTTAGCGTTGGGGGCCGGAAACACCATATATTTT.

The CDR3 protein is CASSQDRGRGNTIYF. DNA of the CDR3: TGCGCCAGCAGCCAAGATCGGGGGCGGGGAAACACCATATATTTT. The chain is built from TRBV4-3 and TRBJ1-3; a weak D match, TRBD1 (6 bases). The CDR3 has 15 amino acids. Germline-derived CDR1 and CDR2 are LGHNA and YSLEER. Trimming left V 0 bases short and J 4 bases short, with 10 bases between.

This rearrangement joins TRBV2 to TRBJ1-5, with D perhaps matching TRBD1 (5 bases). This CDR3 has 16 residues. The germline CDR1 and CDR2 sequences are SNHLY and FYNNEI. The ends were cut back, 0 bases at V and 4 bases at J, with 13 bases in the middle. Written as DNA, the CDR3 is TGTGCCAGCAGTGAAGCGCCGGGACGGGTAAATCAGCCCCAGCATTTT. It codes for CASSEAPGRVNQPQHF.

The chain joins TRBV7-2 to TRBJ2-3; 7 nucleotides line up with TRBD2. Germline V gives CDR1 SGHTA, CDR2 FQGNSA. The CDR3 is 16 residues long. The junction had 3 bases not matched to a gene; V was cut back by 0 bases and J by 0 bases. In nucleotides, the CDR3 is TGTGCCAGCAGCTTAGCGGGAGCGGGGAGCACAGATACGCAGTATTTT. It yields the protein CASSLAGAGSTDTQYF.

This clone is classed as medium-sized. V usage is TRBV30 and J usage is TRBJ1-6; TRBD1 is a possible D gene (5 bases). The germline V gene encodes CDR1 GTSNPN and CDR2 SVGIG (reference sequence). CDR3 size: 12 residues. The V end lost 7 bases, the J end lost 8 bases, and 12 bases lay between the germline ends. In DNA, the CDR3 is TGTGCCTTTACCCGGGGCGATTCACCCCTCCACTTT. This sequence encodes CAFTRGDSPLHF.

This chain links TRBV25-1 with TRBJ2-2, with 11 bases that match TRBD2. Germline trimming cut 4 bases from V and 4 bases from J; bases unmatched to any gene: 11. Germline V gene data show CDR1 as MGHDK and CDR2 as SYGVNS. The CDR3 runs 18 residues. The CDR3 loop is CASSGGLAGGAVTGELFF. CDR3 bases: TGTGCCAGCAGTGGGGGGCTAGCGGGGGGTGCGGTCACCGGGGAGCTGTTTTTT.

This clone has only a few counts. The chain is built from TRBV30 and TRBJ1-1, with D possibly TRBD1 on 5 matching bases. The CDR3 runs 13 residues. Germline values: CDR1 GTSNPN, CDR2 SVGIG (reference sequence). Trimming removed 1 base at V and 2 bases at J, with 8 bases between. CDR3 coding DNA: TGTGCCTGGAGTGGACAGCTCAACACTGAAGCTTTCTTT. This encodes CAWSGQLNTEAFF.

The J gene is TRBJ1-6, the V gene TRBV25-1, with 8 bases fitting TRBD1. Germline trimming cut 2 bases from V and 8 bases from J; bases unmatched to any gene: 5. This CDR3 spans 15 amino acids. The germline V gene has CDR1 MGHDK and CDR2 SYGVNS. For the CDR3, the DNA is TGTGCCAGCAGTGAAGGGACAGGCGGCCATTCACCCCTCCACTTT. Translated, it gives CASSEGTGGHSPLHF. The full variable domain, completed using reference TRBV25-1 and TRBJ1-6, is EADIYQTPRYLVIGTGKKITLECSQTMGHDKMYWYQQDPGMELHLIHYSYGVNSTEKGDLSSESTVSRIRTEHFPLTLESARPSHTSQYLCASSEGTGGHSPLHFGNGTRLTVT.

The J gene is TRBJ1-5, the V gene TRBV6-1; D gene ambiguous. This CDR3 is built from 13 residues. Germline-derived CDR1 and CDR2 are MNHNS and SASEGT. The germline V and J ends were trimmed by 3 bases and 0 bases, with 3 bases remaining between them. This chain's CDR3 is CASSDISNQPQHF. In DNA, the CDR3 is TGTGCCAGCAGTGATATTAGCAATCAGCCCCAGCATTTT.

The CDR3 protein is CASTIRGYSNQPQHF. The CDR3, as DNA: TGTGCCAGTACCATCCGGGGGTATAGCAATCAGCCCCAGCATTTT. The chain recombines TRBV19 with TRBJ1-5, with D possibly TRBD1 on 5 matching bases. Trimming took 7 bases from V and 0 from J, leaving 13 bases between them. Germline-derived CDR1 and CDR2 are LNHDA and SQIVND (reference sequence). The CDR3 consists of 15 residues.

The rearrangement joins TRBV4-1 to TRBJ1-2, with TRBD1 identical over 9 bases. This CDR3 is built from 15 residues. Germline assignment: CDR1 MGHRA and CDR2 YSYEKL. V was pared by 0 bases and J by 5 bases, with 4 bases of the junction left unmatched. CDR3 amino acids: CASSQDGQGKYGYTF. CDR3 coding DNA: TGCGCCAGCAGCCAAGATGGACAGGGGAAGTATGGCTACACCTTC.

The chain is built from TRBV10-3 and TRBJ2-7, with 7 bases fitting TRBD1. Per the germline V gene, CDR1 is ENHRY and CDR2 is SYGVKD. Trimming at V came to 0 bases and at J to 3 bases, leaving 14 bases not matched to a gene. The CDR3 loop spans 18 amino acids. CDR3 DNA sequence: TGTGCCATCAGTGAGTCGCCCCTCAGACAGGGAAGGTTCTACGAGCAGTACTTC. Protein sequence: CAISESPLRQGRFYEQYF.

The chain combines TRBV7-9 with TRBJ2-5; D is ambiguous. The CDR3 runs 15 residues. CDR1 and CDR2 (germline): SEHNR, FQNEAQ (reference sequence). Trimming took off 1 base at V and 0 bases at J, with 9 bases between the two ends. CDR3 coding DNA: TGTGCCAGCAGCTTAGTTTTGGCCTACCAAGAGACCCAGTACTTC. It translates to CASSLVLAYQETQYF.